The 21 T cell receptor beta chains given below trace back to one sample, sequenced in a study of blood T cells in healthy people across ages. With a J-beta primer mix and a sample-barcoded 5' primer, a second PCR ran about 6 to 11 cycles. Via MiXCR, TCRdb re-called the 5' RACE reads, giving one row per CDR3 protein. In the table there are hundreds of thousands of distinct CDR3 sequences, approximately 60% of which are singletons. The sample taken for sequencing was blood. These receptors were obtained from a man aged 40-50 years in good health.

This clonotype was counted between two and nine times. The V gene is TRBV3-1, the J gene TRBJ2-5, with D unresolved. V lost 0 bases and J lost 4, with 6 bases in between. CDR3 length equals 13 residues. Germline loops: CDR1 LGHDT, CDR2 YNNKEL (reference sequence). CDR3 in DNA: TGTGCCAGCAGCCAAGAGGGTAGAGAGACCCAGTACTTC. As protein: CASSQEGRETQYF.

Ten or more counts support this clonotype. In DNA, the CDR3 is TGTGCCAGCAGCCTAATGAACACCGGGGAGCTGTTTTTT. It encodes CASSLMNTGELFF. This chain uses TRBV4-2 with TRBJ2-2; D unresolved. The CDR3 extends over 13 amino acids. Germline-derived CDR1 and CDR2 are LGHNA and YNFKEQ. V lost 4 bases to trimming and J lost 1 base, with 4 bases between them.

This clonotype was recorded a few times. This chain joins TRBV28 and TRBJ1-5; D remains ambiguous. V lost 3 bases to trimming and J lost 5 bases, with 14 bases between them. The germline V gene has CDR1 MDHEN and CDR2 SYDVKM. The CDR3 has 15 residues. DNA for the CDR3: TGTGCCAGCAGTTTTATCGGCGGAGATCATCAGCCCCAGCATTTT. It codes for CASSFIGGDHQPQHF.

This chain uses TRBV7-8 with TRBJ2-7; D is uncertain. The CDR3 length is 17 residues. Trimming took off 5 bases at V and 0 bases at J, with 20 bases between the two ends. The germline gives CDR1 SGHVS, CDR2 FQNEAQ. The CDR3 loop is CASSGLIGDLSSYEQYF. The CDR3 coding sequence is TGTGCCAGCAGCGGGCTTATTGGAGACTTGAGCTCCTACGAGCAGTACTTC.

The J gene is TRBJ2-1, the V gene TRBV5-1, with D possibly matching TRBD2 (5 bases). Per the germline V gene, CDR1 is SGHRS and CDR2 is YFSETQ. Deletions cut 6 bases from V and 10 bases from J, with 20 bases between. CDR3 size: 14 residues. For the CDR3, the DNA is TGCGCCAGCACCAATTTGGGATCTAGCTCGGAGCAGTTCTTC. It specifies CASTNLGSSSEQFF.

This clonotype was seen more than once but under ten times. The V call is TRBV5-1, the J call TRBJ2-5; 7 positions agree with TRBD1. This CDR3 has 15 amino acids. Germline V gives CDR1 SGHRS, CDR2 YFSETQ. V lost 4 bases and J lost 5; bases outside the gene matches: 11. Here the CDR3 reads CASSTGTAETETQYF. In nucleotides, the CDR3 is TGCGCCAGCAGCACCGGGACAGCCGAAACGGAGACCCAGTACTTC.

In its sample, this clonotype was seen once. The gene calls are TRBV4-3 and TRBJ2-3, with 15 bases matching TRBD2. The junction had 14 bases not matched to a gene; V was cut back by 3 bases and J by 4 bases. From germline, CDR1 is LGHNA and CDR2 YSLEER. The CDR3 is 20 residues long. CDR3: CASSHQTGLAGGGRPDTQYF. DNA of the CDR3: TGCGCCAGCAGCCACCAAACCGGACTAGCGGGAGGGGGGCGGCCAGATACGCAGTATTTT.

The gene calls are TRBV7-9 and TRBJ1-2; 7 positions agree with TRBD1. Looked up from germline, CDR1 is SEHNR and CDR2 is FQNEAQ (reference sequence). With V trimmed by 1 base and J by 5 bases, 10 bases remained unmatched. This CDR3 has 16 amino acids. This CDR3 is CASSLVAQGGTYGYTF. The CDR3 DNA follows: TGTGCCAGCAGCTTAGTCGCCCAGGGGGGAACTTATGGCTACACCTTC.

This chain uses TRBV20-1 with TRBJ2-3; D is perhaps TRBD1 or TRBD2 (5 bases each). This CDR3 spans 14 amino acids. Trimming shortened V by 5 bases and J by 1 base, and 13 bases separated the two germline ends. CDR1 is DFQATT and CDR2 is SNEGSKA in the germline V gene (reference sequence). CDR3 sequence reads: CSARDPIGTDTQYF. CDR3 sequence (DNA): TGCAGTGCTCGGGACCCTATAGGCACAGATACGCAGTATTTT.

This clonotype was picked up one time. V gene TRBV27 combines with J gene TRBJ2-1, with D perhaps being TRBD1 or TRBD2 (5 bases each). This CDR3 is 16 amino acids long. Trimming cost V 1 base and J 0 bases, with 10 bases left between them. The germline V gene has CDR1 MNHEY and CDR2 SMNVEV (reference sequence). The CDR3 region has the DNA TGTGCCAGCAGTTTATTCGGGACCTACTCCTACAATGAGCAGTTCTTC. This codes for CASSLFGTYSYNEQFF.

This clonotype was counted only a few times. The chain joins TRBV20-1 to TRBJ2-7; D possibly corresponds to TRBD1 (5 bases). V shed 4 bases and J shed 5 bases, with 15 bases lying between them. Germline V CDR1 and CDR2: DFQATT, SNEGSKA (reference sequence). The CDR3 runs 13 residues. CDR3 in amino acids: CSANPPGSHEQYF. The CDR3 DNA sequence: TGCAGTGCTAACCCACCAGGGTCCCACGAGCAGTACTTC.

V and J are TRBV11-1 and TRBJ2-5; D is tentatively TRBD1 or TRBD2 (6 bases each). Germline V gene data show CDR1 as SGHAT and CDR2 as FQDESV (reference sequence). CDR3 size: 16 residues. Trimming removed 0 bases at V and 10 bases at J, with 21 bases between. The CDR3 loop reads CASSLAGGPHRGDQYF. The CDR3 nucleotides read TGTGCCAGCAGCTTAGCCGGGGGCCCCCATCGGGGTGACCAGTACTTC.

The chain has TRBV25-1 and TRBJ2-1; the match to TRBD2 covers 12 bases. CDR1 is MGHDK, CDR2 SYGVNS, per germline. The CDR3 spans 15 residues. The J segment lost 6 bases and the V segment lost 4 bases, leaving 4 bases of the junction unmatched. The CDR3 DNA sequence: TGTGCCAGCAGTGCTAGACTAGCGGGAGCCAATGAGCAGTTCTTC. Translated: CASSARLAGANEQFF. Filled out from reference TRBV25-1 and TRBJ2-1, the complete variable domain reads EADIYQTPRYLVIGTGKKITLECSQTMGHDKMYWYQQDPGMELHLIHYSYGVNSTEKGDLSSESTVSRIRTEHFPLTLESARPSHTSQYLCASSARLAGANEQFFGPGTRLTVL.

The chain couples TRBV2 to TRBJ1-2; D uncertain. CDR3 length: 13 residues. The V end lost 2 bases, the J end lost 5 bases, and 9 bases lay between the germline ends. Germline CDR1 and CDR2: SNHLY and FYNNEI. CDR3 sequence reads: CASSEFTHYGYTF. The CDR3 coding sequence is TGTGCCAGCAGTGAATTTACCCATTATGGCTACACCTTC. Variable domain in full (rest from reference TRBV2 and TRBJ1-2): EPEVTQTPSHQVTQMGQEVILRCVPISNHLYFYWYRQILGQKVEFLVSFYNNEISEKSEIFDDQFSVERPDGSNFTLKIRSTKLEDSAMYFCASSEFTHYGYTFGSGTRLTVV.

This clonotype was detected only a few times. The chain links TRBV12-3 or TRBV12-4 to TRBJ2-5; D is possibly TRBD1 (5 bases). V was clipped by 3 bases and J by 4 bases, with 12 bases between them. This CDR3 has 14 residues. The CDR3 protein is CASSFGRGRETQYF. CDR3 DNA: TGTGCCAGCAGTTTTGGAAGGGGCAGAGAGACCCAGTACTTC.

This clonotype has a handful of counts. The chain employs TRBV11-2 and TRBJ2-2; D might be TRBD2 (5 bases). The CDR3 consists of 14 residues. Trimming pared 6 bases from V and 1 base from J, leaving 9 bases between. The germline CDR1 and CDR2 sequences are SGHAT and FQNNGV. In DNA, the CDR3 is TGTGCCAGCAGTTACACTAGGAACACCGGGGAGCTGTTTTTT. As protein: CASSYTRNTGELFF.

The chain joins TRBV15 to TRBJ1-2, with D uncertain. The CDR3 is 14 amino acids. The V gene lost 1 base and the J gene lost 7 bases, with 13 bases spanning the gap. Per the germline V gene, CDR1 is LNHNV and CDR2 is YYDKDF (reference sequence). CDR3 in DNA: TGTGCCACCAGCAGAGCCGGGCAGGTTGGTGGCTACACCTTC. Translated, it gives CATSRAGQVGGYTF.

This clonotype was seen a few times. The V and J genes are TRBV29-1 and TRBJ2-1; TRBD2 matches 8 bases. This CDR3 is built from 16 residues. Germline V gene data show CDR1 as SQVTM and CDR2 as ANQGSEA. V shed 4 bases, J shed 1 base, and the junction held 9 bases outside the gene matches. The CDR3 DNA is TGCAGCGTTGGAGGTACGGTAGCGGGGTCCTACAATGAGCAGTTCTTC. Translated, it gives CSVGGTVAGSYNEQFF.

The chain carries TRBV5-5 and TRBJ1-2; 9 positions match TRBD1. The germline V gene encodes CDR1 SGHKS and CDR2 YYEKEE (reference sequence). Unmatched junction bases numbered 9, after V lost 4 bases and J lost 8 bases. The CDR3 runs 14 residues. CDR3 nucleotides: TGTGCCAGCAGCCACCCATCAGGACAGGGGGGCTACACCTTC. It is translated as CASSHPSGQGGYTF.

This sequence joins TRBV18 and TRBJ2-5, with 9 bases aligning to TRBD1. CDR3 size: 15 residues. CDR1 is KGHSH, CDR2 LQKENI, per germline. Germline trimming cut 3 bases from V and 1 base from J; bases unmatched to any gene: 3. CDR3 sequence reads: CASSPVTGGQETQYF. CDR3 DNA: TGTGCCAGCTCACCGGTGACAGGGGGCCAAGAGACCCAGTACTTC.

DNA for the CDR3: TGTGCCACCCGGGACAGGGAATATCACGAGCAGTACTTC. Translating it yields CATRDREYHEQYF. The chain carries TRBV12-3 or TRBV12-4 and TRBJ2-5; 9 nucleotides agree with TRBD1. The J call is in doubt because the DNA end fits TRBJ2-7 better. The CDR3 loop spans 13 amino acids.